These T cell receptor beta chains were read from a single sample in a study of cytomegalovirus exposure and HLA in healthy donors. Sequencing used immunoSEQ multiplex PCR; TCRdb keeps in-frame clones, though not all of them. The sample yields over 150,000 clones, around 75% seen once. The sequenced sample consisted of PBMCs. Receptor source: a human donor in good health. Each CDR3 is given with its conserved first and last residue. The order of the fields is CDR3 DNA, CDR3 protein, V gene, J gene, D gene, CDR3 length, clone size. A D gene is named only where the DNA matches it firmly. Only some rows state a clone size, as once, few, many or a class for expanded clones.

CDR3nt: TGTGCCAGCAGTTATTCTACAGGGTGTGCAGCTTTCTTT
CDR3aa: CASSYSTGCAAFF
v_gene: TRBV6-5
j_gene: TRBJ1-1
d_gene: NA
len: 13
abundance: NA

CDR3nt: TGCGCCAGCAGTGTAGGGAGAGCTGGAAACACCATATATTTT
CDR3aa: CASSVGRAGNTIYF
v_gene: TRBV5-1
j_gene: TRBJ1-3
d_gene: NA
len: 14
abundance: NA

CDR3nt: TGTGCCAGCAGCGTTTCCGGGACAGACCAAGAGACCCAGTACTTC
CDR3aa: CASSVSGTDQETQYF
v_gene: TRBV9
j_gene: TRBJ2-5
d_gene: TRBD1
len: 15
abundance: NA

CDR3nt: TGTGCCAGCAGCAGGACAGGGAGCTCTGGGGCCAACGTCCTGACTTTC
CDR3aa: CASSRTGSSGANVLTF
v_gene: TRBV2
j_gene: TRBJ2-6
d_gene: TRBD1
len: 16
abundance: NA

CDR3nt: TGTGCCAGCAGCCGGCTCGGACAACCGAACACTGAAGCTTTCTTT
CDR3aa: CASSRLGQPNTEAFF
v_gene: TRBV5-4
j_gene: TRBJ1-1
d_gene: NA
len: 15
abundance: NA

CDR3nt: TGTGCCAGCAGCTCTGAGCGGGATGAAAAACTGTTTTTT
CDR3aa: CASSSERDEKLFF
v_gene: TRBV7-2
j_gene: TRBJ1-4
d_gene: NA
len: 13
abundance: NA

CDR3nt: TGTGCCAGCAGCTTTGGGTCTCCGGGAAATCAGCCCCAGCATTTT
CDR3aa: CASSFGSPGNQPQHF
v_gene: TRBV7-9
j_gene: TRBJ1-5
d_gene: NA
len: 15
abundance: NA

CDR3nt: TGCGCCAGCAGCCGACCTGAAGGGGGCGCTTTCTCTGGGGCCAACGTCCTGACTTTC
CDR3aa: CASSRPEGGAFSGANVLTF
v_gene: TRBV4-3
j_gene: TRBJ2-6
d_gene: TRBD1
len: 19
abundance: NA

CDR3nt: TGTGCCAGAGGGGTCCCGACAGGGTACGAAACTGAAGCTTTCTTT
CDR3aa: CARGVPTGYETEAFF
v_gene: TRBV5-8
j_gene: TRBJ1-1
d_gene: TRBD1
len: 15
abundance: few

CDR3nt: TGCGCCAGCAGGGCAAGTGTTAGCGGGGGATGGGATGAGCAGTTCTTC
CDR3aa: CASRASVSGGWDEQFF
v_gene: TRBV4-1
j_gene: TRBJ2-1
d_gene: TRBD2
len: 16
abundance: NA

CDR3nt: TGTGCCAGCAGTGTTTCGGGAAACGTCTACGAGCAGTACTTC
CDR3aa: CASSVSGNVYEQYF
v_gene: TRBV2
j_gene: TRBJ2-7
d_gene: NA
len: 14
abundance: NA

CDR3nt: TGCGCCAGCAGCCAAGAGGTGACAGGGCTGTACACCGGGGAGCTGTCTTTT
CDR3aa: CASSQEVTGLYTGELSF
v_gene: TRBV4-3
j_gene: TRBJ2-2
d_gene: TRBD1
len: 17
abundance: NA

CDR3nt: TGTGCCACCCAGGAGAACACTGAAGCTTTCTTT
CDR3aa: CATQENTEAFF
v_gene: TRBV6-5
j_gene: TRBJ1-1
d_gene: NA
len: 11
abundance: NA

CDR3nt: TGTGCCAGCCCCGGGACTAGCGGGGGGCCGGGCACAGATACGCAGTATTTT
CDR3aa: CASPGTSGGPGTDTQYF
v_gene: TRBV18
j_gene: TRBJ2-3
d_gene: TRBD2
len: 17
abundance: NA

CDR3nt: TGTGCCAGCAGCTTAGCACTACAGGGCAATGAGCAGTTCTTC
CDR3aa: CASSLALQGNEQFF
v_gene: TRBV7-6
j_gene: TRBJ2-1
d_gene: NA
len: 14
abundance: NA

CDR3nt: TGTGCCAGCAGCGGAGTTTACGGGGGTAACACTGAAGCTTTCTTT
CDR3aa: CASSGVYGGNTEAFF
v_gene: TRBV9
j_gene: TRBJ1-1
d_gene: NA
len: 15
abundance: few

CDR3nt: TGTGCCAGCAGCGTTTTTCCGGGTAGCAATCAGCCCCAGCATTTT
CDR3aa: CASSVFPGSNQPQHF
v_gene: TRBV9
j_gene: TRBJ1-5
d_gene: NA
len: 15
abundance: NA

CDR3nt: TGTGCCAGTACCCCGCCCGGGACAGGTCGACCCTACGAGCAGTACTTC
CDR3aa: CASTPPGTGRPYEQYF
v_gene: TRBV19
j_gene: TRBJ2-7
d_gene: TRBD1
len: 16
abundance: NA

CDR3nt: TGTGCCAGCGGAAGGGGAAGTCAGCCCCAGCATTTT
CDR3aa: CASGRGSQPQHF
v_gene: TRBV2
j_gene: TRBJ1-5
d_gene: NA
len: 12
abundance: NA

CDR3nt: TGTGCCAGCAGCCCCTTTAAGAGCTCTGGAAACACCATATATTTT
CDR3aa: CASSPFKSSGNTIYF
v_gene: TRBV11-2
j_gene: TRBJ1-3
d_gene: NA
len: 15
abundance: NA

CDR3nt: TGTGCCAGCGGAGGAGTATACAATGAGCAGTTCTTC
CDR3aa: CASGGVYNEQFF
v_gene: TRBV9
j_gene: TRBJ2-1
d_gene: NA
len: 12
abundance: NA

CDR3nt: TGTGCCAGCAGCCGCTCGGGGGGCGTCGACTATGGCTACACCTTC
CDR3aa: CASSRSGGVDYGYTF
v_gene: TRBV9
j_gene: TRBJ1-2
d_gene: NA
len: 15
abundance: few

CDR3nt: TGTGCCAGCTCACCACCACCGGGGGGGCTGGAGACCCAGTACTTC
CDR3aa: CASSPPPGGLETQYF
v_gene: TRBV18
j_gene: TRBJ2-5
d_gene: TRBD2
len: 15
abundance: NA

CDR3nt: TGTGCCAGCAGCGTGCGGAACACTGAAGCTTTCTTT
CDR3aa: CASSVRNTEAFF
v_gene: TRBV7-9
j_gene: TRBJ1-1
d_gene: NA
len: 12
abundance: NA

CDR3nt: TGCAGCGTTGGCGGACAGGGGGCGCATGGCTACACCTTC
CDR3aa: CSVGGQGAHGYTF
v_gene: TRBV29-1
j_gene: TRBJ1-2
d_gene: TRBD1
len: 13
abundance: few

CDR3nt: TGTGCCAGCAGTTACGGGGCGGGGGGGCCCGATACGCAGTATTTT
CDR3aa: CASSYGAGGPDTQYF
v_gene: TRBV6-5
j_gene: TRBJ2-3
d_gene: TRBD2
len: 15
abundance: few

CDR3nt: TGTGCCAGCAGTGAAGTCAGAGCGGCCGGCTACAATGAGCAGTTCTTC
CDR3aa: CASSEVRAAGYNEQFF
v_gene: TRBV2
j_gene: TRBJ2-1
d_gene: NA
len: 16
abundance: NA

CDR3nt: TGCGCCAGCAGAAGGACAGGCGATACATTTTTCTATGGCTACACCTTC
CDR3aa: CASRRTGDTFFYGYTF
v_gene: TRBV5-1
j_gene: TRBJ1-2
d_gene: TRBD1
len: 16
abundance: NA

CDR3nt: TGTGCCAGCAGCAAATTGAACAATTCATATACGCAGTATTTT
CDR3aa: CASSKLNNSYTQYF
v_gene: TRBV21-1
j_gene: TRBJ2-3
d_gene: NA
len: 14
abundance: NA

CDR3nt: TGCGCCAGCAGCCAAGGGTACGCGGGGCTGAATACAGATACGCAGTATTTT
CDR3aa: CASSQGYAGLNTDTQYF
v_gene: TRBV4-3
j_gene: TRBJ2-3
d_gene: NA
len: 17
abundance: NA

CDR3nt: TGTGCCAGCAGGGACAGGACAGGGGGCCGGCATGGCTACACCTTC
CDR3aa: CASRDRTGGRHGYTF
v_gene: TRBV6-5
j_gene: TRBJ1-2
d_gene: TRBD1
len: 15
abundance: NA

CDR3nt: TGTGCCAGTAGTATAGGGCCCAGGGGAGGCAATCAGCCCCAGCATTTT
CDR3aa: CASSIGPRGGNQPQHF
v_gene: TRBV19
j_gene: TRBJ1-5
d_gene: NA
len: 16
abundance: NA

CDR3nt: TGCGCCAGCAGCCAAGATCCAGGGACCTACGAGCAGTACTTC
CDR3aa: CASSQDPGTYEQYF
v_gene: TRBV4-1
j_gene: TRBJ2-7
d_gene: NA
len: 14
abundance: once

CDR3nt: TGTGCCAGCAGCCTCATGCCCGGGGTGGAGACCCAGTACTTC
CDR3aa: CASSLMPGVETQYF
v_gene: TRBV7-8
j_gene: TRBJ2-5
d_gene: NA
len: 14
abundance: NA